This record covers a single TCR beta chain. The data stem from a study of shared clonotypes between healthy human individuals. The material for each subset, its genomic DNA, was split evenly across several immunoSEQ plates. The table came from immunoSEQ multiplex PCR; TCRdb's copy has only in-frame clones and leaves some out. The sample holds some 2.3 million clones, approximately 95% seen once. Germline V gene sequence: CDR1 SNHLY, CDR2 FYNNEI. V lost 3 bases and J lost 5, with 13 bases in between. The CDR3 is 14 amino acids. The rearrangement joins TRBV2 to TRBJ2-5, with a weak D call TRBD2 (5 bases). Sequencing used naive CD4+ T cells from PBMCs. Regarding subset: CD45RA+ positively selected. This sequence originates from a young man in good health. Some clones in this sample may be carry-over from other donors' samples. CDR3 DNA: TGTGCCAGCAGTGATCTAACGGGGTCCGAGACCCAGTACTTC. It translates to CASSDLTGSETQYF.